The 11 T cell receptor beta chains below all came from one sample that was sequenced in a study of control samples from healthy donors and cancer patients. The data were produced by immunoSEQ multiplex PCR, yet TCRdb's version contains in-frame clones alone and is incomplete. The sample has under 200,000 clones, approximately 92% seen once. What was sequenced was blood. Receptor source: a woman aged 60-75 years in good health.

The chain carries TRBV3-1 (or the pseudogene TRBV3-2) and TRBJ1-2; D is unclear. The V end lost 0 bases, the J end lost 8 bases, and 10 bases lay between the germline ends. This CDR3 comprises 13 residues. Germline loops: CDR1 LGHDT, CDR2 YNNKEL (reference sequence). CDR3 loop: CASSQEGPRGYTF. CDR3 bases: TGTGCCAGCAGCCAAGAAGGTCCGAGGGGCTACACCTTC.

This clone was seen just once. This chain joins TRBV21-1 and TRBJ1-2; the table gives TRBD1 as D, unverified against the DNA. TRBV21-1 is a pseudogene. The CDR3 spans 21 residues. CDR3 sequence: CASRILPLRSGTGGKGFGYTF. Here the CDR3 DNA reads TGTGCCAGCAGGATTTTGCCTTTACGGTCGGGGACAGGGGGCAAGGGTTTCGGCTACACCTTC.

The gene calls are TRBV7-2 and TRBJ1-1; D is possibly TRBD1 (5 bases). Germline CDR1 reads SGHTA; CDR2 reads FQGNSA. This CDR3 has 17 residues. V was pared by 0 bases and J by 0 bases, with 14 bases between. CDR3 loop: CASSLARGERMNTEAFF. The CDR3 nucleotides are TGTGCCAGCAGCTTAGCGCGGGGGGAAAGAATGAACACTGAAGCTTTCTTT.

CDR3 residues: CASSEVWPWGGEKLFF. CDR3 sequence (DNA): TGTGCCAGCAGTGAAGTCTGGCCCTGGGGCGGTGAAAAACTGTTTTTT. This sequence joins TRBV2 and TRBJ1-4; a possible D gene is TRBD1 (5 bases). This CDR3 is built from 16 residues. The germline CDR1 and CDR2 sequences are SNHLY and FYNNEI. V was clipped by 1 base and J by 7 bases, with 16 bases between them.

This sequence joins TRBV7-2 and TRBJ2-2; TRBD2 matches at 7 bases. Germline values: CDR1 SGHTA, CDR2 FQGNSA. Unmatched junction bases numbered 4, after V lost 2 bases and J lost 1 base. The CDR3 extends over 16 amino acids. As DNA, the CDR3 is TGTGCCAGCAGCTTAATGGGCGGGGGGAACACCGGGGAGCTGTTTTTT. Translated: CASSLMGGGNTGELFF.

J is TRBJ2-2 and V is TRBV10-3; 7 positions match TRBD1. Germline V lookup: CDR1 ENHRY, CDR2 SYGVKD. V shed 2 bases and J 1 base; nucleotides not matched to a gene: 4. The CDR3 is 16 amino acids. The CDR3 nucleotides are TGTGCCATCAGTGAGGGACAGGTCGGGAACACCGGGGAGCTGTTTTTT. This gives the protein CAISEGQVGNTGELFF.

The V gene is TRBV19, the J gene TRBJ2-5, with 8 bases identical to TRBD2. The germline V gene encodes CDR1 LNHDA and CDR2 SQIVND (reference sequence). The CDR3 is made up of 15 amino acids. J was trimmed by 1 base and V by 3 bases; bases with no gene match: 4. The CDR3 is CASSIGTSRQETQYF. The CDR3 DNA reads TGTGCCAGTAGTATCGGGACTAGTCGCCAAGAGACCCAGTACTTC.

CDR3 nucleotides: TGTGCCATCAGTGAGTCGGGCAGCGTAGCCAAAAACATTCAGTACTTC. Residues: CAISESGSVAKNIQYF. V gene TRBV10-3 combines with J gene TRBJ2-4; D not certain. The germline V gene has CDR1 ENHRY and CDR2 SYGVKD. V gave up 0 bases and J gave up 0 bases, with 9 bases separating them. CDR3 size: 16 residues.

This clone is a singleton in its sample. The V and J genes are TRBV7-9 and TRBJ1-2, with D tentatively TRBD1 (5 bases). CDR3 size: 14 residues. V was cut by 3 bases and J by 2 bases, with 10 bases left in between. The V gene's germline CDR1 is SEHNR and CDR2 FQNEAQ (reference sequence). CDR3 DNA sequence: TGTGCCAGCAGCTTTGGGGCGGAGAACTATGGCTACACCTTC. Amino acid sequence: CASSFGAENYGYTF.

The chain joins TRBV7-8 to TRBJ2-5; D could derive from TRBD1 or TRBD2 (7 bases each). CDR1 is SGHVS and CDR2 is FQNEAQ in the germline V gene. V was clipped by 5 bases and J by 8 bases, with 21 bases between them. This CDR3 is built from 15 residues. CDR3: CASSQIDTGEGTQYF. The CDR3 coding sequence is TGTGCCAGCAGCCAAATCGACACAGGGGAGGGAACCCAGTACTTC.

The chain uses TRBV27 and TRBJ1-2; weak D call: TRBD1 (6 bases). With 5 bases removed from V and 4 bases from J, the gap between germline ends came to 17 bases. CDR1 and CDR2 (germline): MNHEY, SMNVEV (reference sequence). The CDR3 is 15 amino acids. CDR3 bases: TGTGCCAGCAGTCAGATCTCGACAGGATCCTATGGCTACACCTTC. Its translation is CASSQISTGSYGYTF.